This T cell receptor beta chain came from a study of PD-1 blockade in classical Hodgkin lymphoma. Relapse after autologous stem cell transplantation occurred in every patient, and brentuximab vedotin exposure varied. TCRdb's copy holds only in-frame clones and misses some; the assay was immunoSEQ multiplex PCR. The sample lists just over 60,000 clones, around 88% occurring once. With respect to this clone: Its antigen remains unidentified.

This CDR3 has 15 residues. Trimming shortened V by 4 bases and J by 2 bases, and 12 bases separated the two germline ends. CDR1 and CDR2 (germline): MNHNS, SASEGT. General study points: The study reported lower baseline TCR diversity in newly diagnosed patients than in healthy donors. Before treatment, complete responders showed about the same diversity as newly diagnosed patients. Why repertoires differed is undefined; disease activity or prior therapy possibly contributed.

The TCR originated in a human donor with classical Hodgkin lymphoma. Sequenced material: peripheral blood mononuclear cells (PBMCs), taken at baseline. This chain uses TRBV6-1 with TRBJ1-5; D unclear. The CDR3 nucleotides read TGTGCCAGCAGTGTTCAAGACATAGGCAATCAGCCCCAGCATTTT. This gives the protein CASSVQDIGNQPQHF.